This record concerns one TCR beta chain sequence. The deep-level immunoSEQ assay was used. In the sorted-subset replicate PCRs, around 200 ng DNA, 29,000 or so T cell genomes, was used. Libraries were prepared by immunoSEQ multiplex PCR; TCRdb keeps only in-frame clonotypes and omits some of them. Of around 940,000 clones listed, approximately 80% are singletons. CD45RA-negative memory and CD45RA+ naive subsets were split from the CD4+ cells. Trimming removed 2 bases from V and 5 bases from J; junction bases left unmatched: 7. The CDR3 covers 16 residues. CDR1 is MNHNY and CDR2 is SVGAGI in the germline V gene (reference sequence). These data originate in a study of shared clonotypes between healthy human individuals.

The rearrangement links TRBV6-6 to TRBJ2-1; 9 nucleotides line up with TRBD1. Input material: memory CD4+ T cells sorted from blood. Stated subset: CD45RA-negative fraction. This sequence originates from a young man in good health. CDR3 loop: CASSYAPGTGNNEQFF. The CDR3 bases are TGTGCCAGCAGTTACGCCCCCGGGACAGGGAACAATGAGCAGTTCTTC.